This T cell receptor beta chain is drawn from a study of graft-versus-host responses after intestinal transplantation. Study overall: Every one of the recipients received anti-thymocyte globulin induction and afterwards took tacrolimus and steroids for roughly three years.

Concerning this clone: Its antigen is as yet unknown.

Germline V gene sequence: CDR1 KGHSH, CDR2 LQKENI. CDR3 size: 13 residues. V lost 5 bases to trimming and J lost 5 bases, with 10 bases between them. Data came from immunoSEQ multiplex PCR; TCRdb stores just in-frame clones and leaves some out. Of some 140,000 clones in the sample, nearly 95% were seen once. General observations from the study: After transplant, early declines in HvG clones were associated with peak levels of circulating GvH clones. The study found high graft-versus-host to host-versus-graft clonal ratios in allografts of patients with graft-donor T cell macrochimerism. Ileal or blood samples showed some GvH clones first, and such clones were also found in recipient marrow.

The chain is built from TRBV18 and TRBJ1-5, with D unresolved. This clonotype was obtained from a human donor who received an intestinal transplant. The input for sequencing was unstimulated CD4+ T cells sorted from spleen or lymph node cells, taken before intestinal transplant. The CDR3 nucleotides read TGTGCCAGCTCAGCCCTTTATGATCAGCCCCAGCATTTT. The encoded protein is CASSALYDQPQHF.